The next 5 T cell receptor beta chains were all read from a single sample in a study of T-cell reconstitution after alpha-beta-depleted transplantation in children. During its preparation, the TCRbeta library received unique molecular identifiers. A single record per CDR3 protein comes from TCRdb applying MiXCR to the PCR reads. The sample contains almost 400,000 distinct CDR3 sequences, roughly 21% of which appear only once. The starting material was PBMCs from the stem cell graft donor, obtained from the stem cell graft. Receptor source: a human donor who donated a stem cell graft to a child with acute myeloid leukemia.

Remarks on this clonotype: No conserved phenylalanine or tryptophan is present at the end of the CDR3, so a read error is the likely explanation. It is unclear where the CDR3 begins or ends on the DNA, so no DNA is shown, and the CDR3 is as TCRdb lists it. The chain joins TRBV21-1 to TRBJ1-2; TRBD1 is the table's D call and was not checked against the DNA. TRBV21-1 is labeled a pseudogene. The CDR3 sequence runs 15 residues, both termini included. This chain's CDR3 is CASSKVRDSNYGYTS.

The table lists this clonotype with a few counts. The CDR3 is CASTRSGSYNEQFF. The CDR3 region has the DNA TGTGCCAGCACGAGGAGCGGGAGTTACAATGAGCAGTTCTTC. The J gene is TRBJ2-1, the V gene TRBV12-3 or TRBV12-4, with 8 nucleotides matching TRBD2. This CDR3 has 14 amino acids. With 7 bases clipped from V and 4 bases from J, the junction kept 6 bases outside the gene matches.

This clonotype was recorded once. The rearrangement links TRBV7-3 to TRBJ1-1; D remains unclear. This CDR3 has 13 amino acids. CDR1 and CDR2 (germline): SGHTA, FQGTGA. Trimming took 1 base from V and 1 from J, leaving 4 bases between them. The CDR3 bases are TGTGCCAGCAGCTTAAATGCGAACACTGAAGCTTTCTTT. It specifies CASSLNANTEAFF.

The chain couples TRBV27 to TRBJ2-6; no clear D gene. The CDR3 length is 14 residues. CDR1 is MNHEY and CDR2 is SMNVEV in the germline V gene (reference sequence). V was trimmed by 7 bases and J by 0 bases, leaving 7 bases between them. The CDR3: CASKPDSGANVLTF. CDR3 in DNA: TGTGCCAGCAAGCCTGACTCTGGGGCCAACGTCCTGACTTTC.

This clonotype has ten or more counts. The rearrangement joins TRBV2 to TRBJ2-5; the D is unclear. The ends were cut back, 2 bases at V and 2 bases at J, with 3 bases in the middle. Germline assignment: CDR1 SNHLY and CDR2 FYNNEI. The CDR3 spans 12 residues. CDR3 in DNA: TGTGCCAGCAGTGAATTACAAGAGACCCAGTACTTC. Its translation is CASSELQETQYF. The full variable domain, its missing parts supplied by reference TRBV2 and TRBJ2-5, is EPEVTQTPSHQVTQMGQEVILRCVPISNHLYFYWYRQILGQKVEFLVSFYNNEISEKSEIFDDQFSVERPDGSNFTLKIRSTKLEDSAMYFCASSELQETQYFGPGTRLLVL.